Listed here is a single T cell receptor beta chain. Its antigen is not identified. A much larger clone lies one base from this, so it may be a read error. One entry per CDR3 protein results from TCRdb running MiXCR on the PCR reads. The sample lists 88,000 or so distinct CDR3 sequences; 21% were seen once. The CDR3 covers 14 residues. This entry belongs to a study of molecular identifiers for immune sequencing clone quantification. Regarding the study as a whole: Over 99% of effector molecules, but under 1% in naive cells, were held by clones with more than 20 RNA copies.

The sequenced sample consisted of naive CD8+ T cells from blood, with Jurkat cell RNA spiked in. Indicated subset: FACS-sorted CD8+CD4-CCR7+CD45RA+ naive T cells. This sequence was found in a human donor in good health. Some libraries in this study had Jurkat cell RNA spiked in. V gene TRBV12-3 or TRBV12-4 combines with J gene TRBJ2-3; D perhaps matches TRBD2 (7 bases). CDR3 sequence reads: CASSWGGGPDMQYF. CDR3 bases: TGTGCCAGCAGCTGGGGGGGGGGCCCAGATATGCAGTATTTT.